What follows is one T cell receptor (beta chain) and its context. Sequencing used immunoSEQ multiplex PCR; TCRdb keeps in-frame clones, though not all of them. Among over a million clones listed, 95% to 97% were seen once. Germline values: CDR1 SNHLY, CDR2 FYNNEI. The CDR3 runs to 14 residues. J gave up 4 bases and V 6 bases, and 4 bases lay outside the gene matches. This sample was included in a study of shared clonotypes between healthy human individuals. The sequence derives from a man aged 25-45 years in good health. J is TRBJ1-2 and V is TRBV2, with 11 nucleotides matching TRBD1. Sequenced material: naive CD4+ T cells sorted from blood. Documented subset: CD45RA+ positively selected. Here the CDR3 DNA reads TGTGCCAGCAGCAACGGACAGGGGGCCTATGGCTACACCTTC. Translated: CASSNGQGAYGYTF.